Presented here are 15 T cell receptor beta chains from one specimen sequenced in a study of technical replicates of blood from several donors. Method: immunoSEQ multiplex PCR; TCRdb's copy keeps in-frame clones and lacks some. This table has more than 75,000 clones, 93% appearing once. Sequences were obtained from T cells isolated from PBMCs. The receptors here all came from a human donor in good health.

The chain joins TRBV4-2 to TRBJ2-1; the D gene is possibly TRBD2 (7 bases). The V and J ends lost 5 bases and 0 bases respectively, with 8 bases between them. Germline CDR1 LGHNA, CDR2 YNFKEQ. The CDR3 covers 14 residues. The CDR3 sequence is CASSGGASYNEQFF. For the CDR3, the DNA is TGTGCCAGCAGCGGGGGGGCCTCCTACAATGAGCAGTTCTTC.

CDR3 sequence reads: CAWTDGTGAEQYF. The CDR3 DNA is TGTGCCTGGACTGACGGGACAGGGGCCGAGCAGTACTTC. V is TRBV30 and J is TRBJ2-7, with 10 positions matching TRBD1. The CDR3 length is 13 residues. V was pared by 4 bases and J by 6 bases, with 6 bases of the junction left unmatched. CDR1 and CDR2 from the germline V gene are GTSNPN and SVGIG (reference sequence).

This sequence joins TRBV5-5 and TRBJ2-7, with D maybe TRBD2 (6 bases). Germline V lookup: CDR1 SGHKS, CDR2 YYEKEE (reference sequence). The CDR3 is 14 residues long. The V end was cut by 0 bases, the J end by 1 base, with 8 bases between. This chain's CDR3 is CASSLGRGSYEQYF. For the CDR3, the DNA is TGTGCCAGCAGCTTGGGGAGGGGATCCTACGAGCAGTACTTC.

V gene TRBV7-6 combines with J gene TRBJ2-1; TRBD2 matches 9 bases. The trim removed 1 base at V and 1 base at J, leaving 5 bases unmatched. Per germline, CDR1 SGHVS and CDR2 FNYEAQ. The CDR3 covers 17 residues. CDR3 region: CASSLVGSGRSYNEQFF. The CDR3, as DNA: TGTGCCAGCAGCTTAGTCGGGAGCGGGAGGTCCTACAATGAGCAGTTCTTC.

The chain employs TRBV5-4 and TRBJ1-1, with D possibly being TRBD1 (5 bases). The CDR3 is 14 residues long. With 4 bases removed from V and 5 bases from J, the gap between germline ends came to 15 bases. Germline values: CDR1 SGHNT, CDR2 YYREEE (reference sequence). This CDR3 is CASSPDGGRTEAFF. In DNA, the CDR3 is TGTGCCAGCAGCCCGGACGGGGGTAGAACTGAAGCTTTCTTT.

The V call is TRBV28, the J call TRBJ1-4; no definite D call. CDR1 is MDHEN, CDR2 SYDVKM, per germline. Trimming took off 5 bases at V and 6 bases at J, with 13 bases between the two ends. The CDR3 runs to 14 residues. CDR3 nucleotide sequence: TGTGCCAGCAGTCCAGCAAGGAGGGATGAAAAACTGTTTTTT. This gives the protein CASSPARRDEKLFF.

Only one count was recorded for this clone. The chain couples TRBV2 to TRBJ2-7; D is unclear. Looked up from germline, CDR1 is SNHLY and CDR2 is FYNNEI. Trimming pared 0 bases from V and 0 bases from J, leaving 9 bases between. The CDR3 has 15 residues. In DNA form, the CDR3 reads TGTGCCAGCAGTGAAGCGCGGCAGCTCTCCTACGAGCAGTACTTC. It encodes CASSEARQLSYEQYF.

This chain uses TRBV7-8 with TRBJ2-2, with TRBD2 matching 9 bases. The V and J ends lost 8 bases and 3 bases, in that order; junction bases with no gene match: 4. The CDR3 consists of 14 residues. Germline CDR1 reads SGHVS; CDR2 reads FQNEAQ. CDR3 amino acids: CASGGLAHTGELFF. Written as DNA, the CDR3 is TGTGCCAGCGGGGGACTAGCTCACACCGGGGAGCTGTTTTTT.

V and J are TRBV2 and TRBJ1-2; TRBD1 matches at 8 bases. Losses at the gene ends were 5 bases for V and 6 bases for J; bases not matched to a gene: 8. This CDR3 has 14 residues. The germline CDR1 and CDR2 sequences are SNHLY and FYNNEI. CDR3 residues: CASSQGQAMDGYTF. CDR3 DNA sequence: TGTGCCAGCAGTCAGGGACAGGCCATGGATGGCTACACCTTC. The whole variable domain, remainder taken from reference TRBV2 and TRBJ1-2, is EPEVTQTPSHQVTQMGQEVILRCVPISNHLYFYWYRQILGQKVEFLVSFYNNEISEKSEIFDDQFSVERPDGSNFTLKIRSTKLEDSAMYFCASSQGQAMDGYTFGSGTRLTVV.

V gene TRBV5-1 combines with J gene TRBJ1-2; D is perhaps TRBD1 (5 bases). This CDR3 has 17 amino acids. V was cut by 6 bases and J by 8 bases, with 29 bases left in between. Germline CDR1 SGHRS, CDR2 YFSETQ. The DNA for the CDR3 is TGCGCCAGCACCCCAGCAGGTGGAGGGGATTGGCCGTTAGGCTACACCTTC. Translating gives CASTPAGGGDWPLGYTF.

This chain joins TRBV25-1 and TRBJ2-6; perhaps TRBD2 as D (5 bases). Germline V gene sequence: CDR1 MGHDK, CDR2 SYGVNS. The CDR3 is 14 residues long. With 3 bases removed from V and 4 bases from J, the gap between germline ends came to 7 bases. The CDR3 region is CASSDGRGANVLTF. As DNA, the CDR3 is TGTGCCAGCAGTGATGGGAGAGGGGCCAACGTCCTGACTTTC.

The chain is built from TRBV19 and TRBJ1-5; no firm D call. Trimming took off 0 bases at V and 0 bases at J, with 12 bases between the two ends. Germline CDR1 and CDR2: LNHDA and SQIVND (reference sequence). The CDR3 runs 17 residues. Here the CDR3 DNA reads TGTGCCAGTAGTATAGATCTAAGTATATATAGCAATCAGCCCCAGCATTTT. Translated, it gives CASSIDLSIYSNQPQHF.

The chain couples TRBV6-5 to TRBJ2-1, with a possible D match to TRBD1 (5 bases). The CDR3 spans 15 residues. V dropped 6 bases and J dropped 1 base, with 13 bases sitting between them. Germline V gene lookup returns CDR1 MNHEY and CDR2 SVGAGI. DNA for the CDR3: TGTGCCAGCAGCCCCACCGACAGTTCCTACAATGAGCAGTTCTTC. Translation: CASSPTDSSYNEQFF.

The V call is TRBV2, the J call TRBJ1-2; D is ambiguous. Trimming left V 5 bases short and J 7 bases short, with 14 bases between. Germline lookup yields CDR1 SNHLY and CDR2 FYNNEI. This CDR3 is built from 13 residues. The CDR3 is CASSYSGDRGYTF. The DNA for the CDR3 is TGTGCCAGCAGTTACTCCGGGGATCGTGGCTACACCTTC.

The chain couples TRBV15 to TRBJ2-3; D might be TRBD2 (6 bases). Trimming removed 5 bases from V and 5 bases from J, with 17 bases in between. The germline V gene has CDR1 LNHNV and CDR2 YYDKDF (reference sequence). CDR3 size: 15 residues. DNA for the CDR3: TGTGCCACCAGCGGAACGGGAGAGTGGGGAGATACGCAGTATTTT. Translation: CATSGTGEWGDTQYF.